Sequencing of this T cell receptor beta chain was carried out in a study of molecular identifiers for immune sequencing clone quantification. For the study at large: RNA, taken in replicates from approximately 20,000 or 98,000 naive CD8 cells, was split five ways, with four sequenced.

This clonotype has ten or more counts. Per the germline V gene, CDR1 is SQVTM and CDR2 is ANQGSEA. Losses at the gene ends were 3 bases for V and 5 bases for J; bases not matched to a gene: 5. The CDR3 runs to 13 residues. Source material for naive CD8 libraries was roughly 19,000 to 1,000,000 sorted cells, with 10%, 30% or 50% RNA. Naive CD8 T cells underwent sorting with the CD8+CD4-CCR7+CD45RA+ definition. Making the bulk TCR libraries relied on previously described methods and listed TCR primers. TCRdb redid the calling of the PCR reads with MiXCR, one entry per CDR3 protein. The sample lists some 580,000 distinct CDR3 sequences; roughly 25% were seen once.

The specimen was naive CD8+ T cells from blood, with Jurkat cell RNA spiked in. Described subset: FACS-sorted CD8+CD4-CCR7+CD45RA+ naive T cells. The V gene is TRBV29-1, the J gene TRBJ1-1; the match to TRBD1 covers 8 bases. This receptor was identified in a human donor in good health. Some libraries in this study had Jurkat cell RNA spiked in. The chain's CDR3 is CSVDRGRPTEAFF. The DNA for the CDR3 is TGCAGCGTTGACAGGGGGCGACCAACTGAAGCTTTCTTT. Supplemented by reference TRBV29-1 and TRBJ1-1, the full variable domain reads SAVISQKPSRDICQRGTSLTIQCQVDSQVTMMFWYRQQPGQSLTLIATANQGSEATYESGFVIDKFPISRPNLTFSTLTVSNMSPEDSSIYLCSVDRGRPTEAFFGQGTRLTVV.